These 26 T cell receptor beta chains share one sample of origin, sequenced in a study of T cells expressing NK-cell markers. TCRdb reanalyzed the 5' RACE reads and collapses them to one entry per CDR3 protein, without DNA. Its table records about 140,000 distinct CDR3 sequences. Sample: blood T cells: a sorted CD56 or NKG2C T cell subset, CD4+ or CD8+ T cells, or bulk PBMC T cells (not recorded which). Receptor source: a young man in good health.

V is TRBV4-2 and J is TRBJ2-1; TCRdb calls TRBD2, which cannot be checked without DNA. Per the germline V gene, CDR1 is LGHNA and CDR2 is YNFKEQ. This CDR3 region has 15 residues. The CDR3: CASSQGLLFYNEQFF.

This chain links TRBV19 with TRBJ2-1; the TCRdb call, TRBD1, lacks DNA for checking. Germline CDR1 is LNHDA and CDR2 is SQIVND (reference sequence). The CDR3 length is 12 residues. This CDR3 is CASNQGANEQFF.

The V gene is TRBV5-6, the J gene TRBJ2-1. Germline V gene data show CDR1 as SGHDT and CDR2 as YYEEEE. The CDR3 contains 13 residues. CDR3 residues: CASSSGSYNEQFF.

The gene calls are TRBV7-9 and TRBJ2-1. Germline CDR1 reads SEHNR; CDR2 reads FQNEAQ (reference sequence). CDR3 length equals 16 residues. The CDR3 loop reads CASSLASGALSNEQFF. The full variable domain, completed using reference TRBV7-9 and TRBJ2-1, is DTGVSQNPRHKITKRGQNVTFRCDPISEHNRLYWYRQTLGQGPEFLTYFQNEAQLEKSRLLSDRFSAERPKGSFSTLEIQRTEQGDSAMYLCASSLASGALSNEQFFGPGTRLTVL.

The chain carries TRBV3-1 and TRBJ1-2; TCRdb returns TRBD1, unconfirmable since there is no DNA. The CDR3 loop spans 14 amino acids. The germline V gene has CDR1 LGHDT and CDR2 YNNKEL (reference sequence). The CDR3 is CASSQEGTGNGYTF.

This sequence joins TRBV12-3 or TRBV12-4 and TRBJ2-3. This CDR3 has 13 amino acids. The CDR3 loop reads CASRDGYTDTQYF.

This chain links TRBV12-3 or TRBV12-4 with TRBJ2-1. The CDR3 extends over 13 amino acids. CDR3 amino acids: CASSWSPTNEQFF.

The V call is TRBV27, the J call TRBJ1-1; TCRdb lists TRBD1, though no DNA is available to test this call. Germline CDR1 reads MNHEY; CDR2 reads SMNVEV (reference sequence). The CDR3 consists of 13 residues. CDR3 sequence reads: CASSIIQGTEAFF.

This chain joins TRBV30 and TRBJ2-2; lacking DNA, the TRBD1 call made by TCRdb goes unchecked. The CDR3 runs 13 residues. CDR1 GTSNPN and CDR2 SVGIG come from the germline V gene (reference sequence). The CDR3 reads CAGRQGYTGELFF.

The V gene is TRBV6-2 or TRBV6-3, the J gene TRBJ2-2; the D call from TCRdb, TRBD2, cannot be confirmed without DNA. Germline loops: CDR1 MNHEY, CDR2 SVGEGT. The CDR3 is 12 amino acids. The CDR3 loop reads CAEGTSAGELFF.

V and J are TRBV29-1 and TRBJ2-2; TCRdb gives TRBD1 as the D gene, but with no DNA this cannot be confirmed. This CDR3 is built from 14 residues. CDR1 and CDR2 (germline): SQVTM, ANQGSEA. This CDR3 reads CSVVTALNTGELFF.

V and J are TRBV4-1 and TRBJ2-1; the TCRdb D gene call, TRBD1, has no DNA to confirm it. The germline gives CDR1 MGHRA, CDR2 YSYEKL. The CDR3 sequence is 16 residues long. CDR3 in amino acids: CASSQVMGGSYNEQFF.

CDR3 sequence: CASRDRGRSSYEQYF. J is TRBJ2-7 and V is TRBV21-1; the TCRdb call, TRBD1, lacks DNA for checking. TRBV21-1 is classified as a pseudogene. This CDR3 spans 15 amino acids.

The chain links TRBV6-6 to TRBJ2-2; TCRdb designates TRBD2, a call that cannot be tested without DNA. The germline CDR1 and CDR2 sequences are MNHNY and SVGAGI (reference sequence). The CDR3 length is 13 residues. CDR3: CASIPSGTGELFF.

The V and J genes are TRBV10-2 and TRBJ2-2; TCRdb calls TRBD1, which cannot be checked without DNA. The germline gives CDR1 WSHSY, CDR2 SAAADI. CDR3 size: 16 residues. CDR3 residues: CASSETRQGPTGELFF.

This chain joins TRBV20-1 and TRBJ2-3; TCRdb reports TRBD1, a call that lacks DNA to check it against. Germline V gene data show CDR1 as DFQATT and CDR2 as SNEGSKA (reference sequence). This CDR3 comprises 13 residues. The CDR3 loop is CSAPDRYTDTQYF.

This chain uses TRBV24-1 with TRBJ2-1. Per germline, CDR1 KGHDR and CDR2 SFDVKD. The CDR3 totals 17 residues. CDR3: CATSDVQDGQIQNEQFF.

The chain has TRBV7-9 and TRBJ2-1; as DNA is missing, the TRBD2 call by TCRdb cannot be tested. CDR3 length equals 17 residues. Germline CDR1 is SEHNR and CDR2 is FQNEAQ (reference sequence). The CDR3 sequence: CASSYGRGREGGHEQFF.

V gene TRBV23-1 combines with J gene TRBJ2-3; no DNA is available, so the TRBD1 call from TCRdb remains unchecked. TRBV23-1 counts as an open reading frame of uncertain function. This CDR3 has 14 amino acids. The CDR3 spells CARLGAGVTDTQYF.

The gene calls are TRBV20-1 and TRBJ2-3; TCRdb calls TRBD2, which cannot be checked without DNA. CDR1 and CDR2 from the germline V gene are DFQATT and SNEGSKA (reference sequence). This CDR3 comprises 15 residues. The CDR3 here is CSARDWGSGTDTQYF.

The chain employs TRBV24-1 and TRBJ1-2; TCRdb picks TRBD1, but there is no DNA to check that call. The CDR3 is made up of 14 amino acids. The germline V gene has CDR1 KGHDR and CDR2 SFDVKD. CDR3: CATSDTGASHGYTF.

The gene calls are TRBV3-1 and TRBJ2-5; TCRdb proposes TRBD2, but this gene call is untestable without DNA. Germline V gene sequence: CDR1 LGHDT, CDR2 YNNKEL (reference sequence). CDR3 size: 17 residues. The CDR3 spells CASSQVYKSGVQETQYF.

V usage is TRBV19 and J usage is TRBJ2-1; absent DNA, TCRdb's TRBD2 call cannot be checked. From germline, CDR1 is LNHDA and CDR2 SQIVND (reference sequence). The CDR3 covers 16 residues. This chain's CDR3 is CASSRGTGLIGAEQFF.

The genes are TRBV29-1 and TRBJ1-5. This CDR3 has 13 amino acids. Germline V lookup: CDR1 SQVTM, CDR2 ANQGSEA. This CDR3 reads CSVEAGGNQPQHF.

The chain recombines TRBV3-1 with TRBJ2-7; checking the TCRdb D call of TRBD1 is not possible without DNA. CDR3 length: 16 residues. The V gene's germline CDR1 is LGHDT and CDR2 YNNKEL (reference sequence). CDR3 in amino acids: CASSQDLARGGHEQYF.

The rearrangement joins TRBV5-6 to TRBJ2-1; TCRdb's D call, TRBD1, is unchecked because there is no DNA. Germline V CDR1 and CDR2: SGHDT, YYEEEE. CDR3 length equals 11 residues. The CDR3 loop is CASSQGAWQFF.